Below, 9 T cell receptor beta chains from the same sample are listed, as sequenced in a study of T-cell reconstitution after alpha-beta-depleted transplantation in children. This sample's TCRbeta library carried unique molecular identifier barcodes. MiXCR, run by TCRdb on the PCR reads, gives a single entry per CDR3 protein. The table has some 350,000 distinct CDR3 sequences, 15% to 20% seen once; the top ten hold approximately 44%. The starting material was PBMCs, mostly from graft donor cells, obtained 360 days after TCRalphabeta/CD19-depleted stem cell transplant. The receptor source for this set is a male patient between 2 and 10 years old who had a stem cell transplant for acute lymphoblastic leukemia, so the T cells may come from the graft donor.

In its sample, this clonotype was seen many times. The rearrangement joins TRBV6-2 or TRBV6-3 to TRBJ2-5; 8 bases are shared with TRBD2. The CDR3 consists of 14 residues. CDR1 MNHEY and CDR2 SVGEGT come from the germline V gene. V was clipped by 3 bases and J by 4 bases; unmatched bases: 4. Written as DNA, the CDR3 is TGTGCCAGCAGTTATAATGCGGGAGGAGAGACCCAGTACTTC. Its translation: CASSYNAGGETQYF.

This clonotype turned up a few times. The chain joins TRBV7-2 to TRBJ1-1; 7 bases align to TRBD1. This CDR3 has 16 amino acids. The germline V gene has CDR1 SGHTA and CDR2 FQGNSA. Germline trimming cut 5 bases from V and 1 base from J; bases unmatched to any gene: 10. CDR3: CASSQNGQVRNTEAFF. CDR3 DNA: TGTGCCAGCAGCCAGAACGGACAGGTTCGGAACACTGAAGCTTTCTTT.

This chain joins TRBV5-1 and TRBJ2-5; TRBD2 matches at 8 bases. Looked up from germline, CDR1 is SGHRS and CDR2 is YFSETQ. Unmatched junction bases numbered 6, after V lost 1 base and J lost 7 bases. This CDR3 is built from 14 residues. The DNA for the CDR3 is TGCGCCAGCAGCTTGACGCGGGAGGCCACGACCCAGTACTTC. It is translated as CASSLTREATTQYF.

The chain is built from TRBV20-1 and TRBJ2-5, with D uncertain. V dropped 4 bases and J dropped 5 bases, with 11 bases sitting between them. The CDR3 length is 12 residues. CDR1 and CDR2 (germline): DFQATT, SNEGSKA (reference sequence). The CDR3 reads CSAKVAGETQYF. Here the CDR3 DNA reads TGCAGTGCTAAGGTGGCTGGGGAGACCCAGTACTTC.

The chain combines TRBV4-2 with TRBJ2-7; 9 nucleotides match TRBD1. Germline loops: CDR1 LGHNA, CDR2 YNFKEQ. V trimming: 1 base; J trimming: 1 base; junction bases outside the gene matches: 5. The CDR3 contains 16 residues. This CDR3 is CASSQVDGTGSYEQYF. CDR3 coding DNA: TGTGCCAGCAGCCAAGTTGACGGGACAGGGTCCTACGAGCAGTACTTC.

The V gene is TRBV7-2, the J gene TRBJ2-5, with TRBD2 as a possible D gene (6 bases). The CDR3 covers 17 residues. Trimming removed 1 base from V and 2 bases from J, with 17 bases in between. The germline V gene has CDR1 SGHTA and CDR2 FQGNSA. The CDR3 is CASSLVGVGTPQETQYF. In nucleotides, the CDR3 is TGTGCCAGCAGCTTAGTAGGGGTCGGGACTCCGCAAGAGACCCAGTACTTC.

This clonotype has at least ten counts. The rearrangement uses TRBV9 and TRBJ2-3; TRBD2 aligns across 8 bases. Per germline, CDR1 SGDLS and CDR2 YYNGEE. This CDR3 region has 16 residues. Trimming cost V 3 bases and J 0 bases; bases outside gene matches: 6. The DNA of the CDR3 is TGTGCCAGCAGCGGCTACGGGAGGGCCAGCACAGATACGCAGTATTTT. As protein: CASSGYGRASTDTQYF.

The rearrangement joins TRBV5-1 to TRBJ2-2; 7 bases agree with TRBD1. After removal of 1 base from V and 0 bases from J, the junction contained 9 bases not matched to a gene. Germline values: CDR1 SGHRS, CDR2 YFSETQ. CDR3 length: 18 amino acids. CDR3: CASSLLLGTGANTGELFF. The CDR3 coding sequence is TGCGCCAGCAGCTTGTTATTAGGCACAGGGGCGAACACCGGGGAGCTGTTTTTT.

The chain combines TRBV6-1 with TRBJ2-1, with TRBD1 matching over 8 bases. With V trimmed by 8 bases and J by 8 bases, 14 bases remained unmatched. The CDR3 runs 15 residues. In germline, CDR1 is MNHNS, CDR2 SASEGT. CDR3 loop: CASLRPRTGQYEQFF. DNA for the CDR3: TGTGCCAGCCTCCGACCGCGGACAGGGCAGTATGAGCAGTTCTTC.